This TCR beta chain was sequenced in a study of monozygotic twins with inflammatory bowel disease. General study findings and limits: IBD patients exhibited fewer clonotypes shared with other individuals than healthy twins, particularly with disease activity.

Of note for this clonotype: Its target is not known.

From germline, CDR1 is SNHLY and CDR2 FYNNEI. This CDR3 contains 13 residues. Following a re-call of the 5' RACE reads, TCRdb has one entry per CDR3 protein and lacks DNA. The sample totals approximately 330,000 distinct CDR3 sequences. The sample comprised blood. V is TRBV2 and J is TRBJ2-5; absent DNA, TCRdb's TRBD1 call cannot be checked. The receptor was derived from a human donor with ulcerative colitis or Crohn's disease, or a healthy co-twin of an affected twin (not recorded which). This chain's CDR3 is CASWDTFQETQYF.